The 18 T cell receptor beta chains listed next were all sequenced from one sample in a study of blood T cell repertoires in COVID-19. The repertoire was sequenced with immunoSEQ multiplex PCR; TCRdb's copy has only in-frame clones and lacks some. The sample lists 250,000 to 350,000 clones; approximately 91% were seen once. The sample was peripheral blood. Receptor source: a young man with active or convalescent COVID-19.

V and J are TRBV11-3 and TRBJ1-5; no clear D gene. The germline V and J ends were trimmed by 4 bases and 4 bases, with 14 bases remaining between them. The CDR3 is 15 amino acids. Germline V gene lookup returns CDR1 SGHNT and CDR2 YENEEA. The DNA of the CDR3 is TGTGCCAGCAGCTCCCGGAGGCAGCCAAATCAGCCCCAGCATTTT. Its protein is CASSSRRQPNQPQHF.

This clone occurred a few times. V usage is TRBV7-9 and J usage is TRBJ2-7; 7 nucleotides agree with TRBD1. The CDR3 length is 14 residues. V shed 1 base and J 3 bases; nucleotides not matched to a gene: 3. Germline V gene sequence: CDR1 SEHNR, CDR2 FQNEAQ (reference sequence). Here the CDR3 reads CASSLDWDSYEQYF. CDR3 in DNA: TGTGCCAGCAGCTTAGATTGGGACAGCTACGAGCAGTACTTC.

Of note for this clone: The same CDR3 is also encoded by other DNA sequences in this sample. The chain uses TRBV4-3 and TRBJ1-2; possible D gene TRBD1, 5 bases. The V and J ends lost 3 bases and 4 bases respectively, with 9 bases between them. This CDR3 spans 13 amino acids. CDR1 and CDR2 (germline): LGHNA, YSLEER. The CDR3 DNA reads as TGCGCCAGCAGCCAGGGGGGTTTCTATGGCTACACCTTC. Its protein is CASSQGGFYGYTF.

The V and J genes are TRBV3-1 (or the pseudogene TRBV3-2) and TRBJ2-3; the D is unclear. V was shortened by 4 bases and J by 3 bases, with 5 bases between the two germline ends. Per the germline V gene, CDR1 is LGHDT and CDR2 is YNNKEL (reference sequence). The CDR3 covers 12 residues. In nucleotides, the CDR3 is TGTGCCAGCAGCCTGGCAACAGATACGCAGTATTTT. It is translated as CASSLATDTQYF.

V gene TRBV5-1 combines with J gene TRBJ1-1, with D perhaps TRBD1 (5 bases). V was clipped by 0 bases and J by 5 bases, with 8 bases between them. Germline CDR1 and CDR2: SGHRS and YFSETQ. The CDR3 has 13 amino acids. The CDR3 DNA sequence: TGCGCCAGCAGCTTGGAGGGGTGGACTGAAGCTTTCTTT. As protein: CASSLEGWTEAFF.

This chain links TRBV5-5 with TRBJ2-7; maybe TRBD2 (6 bases). The germline gives CDR1 SGHKS, CDR2 YYEKEE (reference sequence). The CDR3 has 16 residues. V lost 4 bases to trimming and J lost 0 bases, with 17 bases between them. The CDR3 is CASSIYRDGSSYEQYF. CDR3 in DNA: TGTGCCAGCAGCATCTACCGGGACGGGAGCTCCTACGAGCAGTACTTC.

The rearrangement joins TRBV19 to TRBJ1-6; D gene unclear. Deletions cut 6 bases from V and 7 bases from J, with 10 bases between. This CDR3 contains 13 residues. From germline, CDR1 is LNHDA and CDR2 SQIVND (reference sequence). CDR3 loop: CASRPLLNSPLHF. The CDR3 region has the DNA TGTGCCAGTAGGCCACTGTTGAATTCACCCCTCCACTTT.

The V and J genes are TRBV9 and TRBJ2-2, with 10 nucleotides matching TRBD2. The CDR3 covers 17 residues. After removal of 0 bases from V and 2 bases from J, the junction contained 4 bases not matched to a gene. The germline CDR1 and CDR2 sequences are SGDLS and YYNGEE. DNA for the CDR3: TGTGCCAGCAGCGTAGAACAGCGGGGGGGAAACACCGGGGAGCTGTTTTTT. Translated: CASSVEQRGGNTGELFF.

The chain employs TRBV29-1 and TRBJ1-4; 10 positions agree with TRBD1. The V gene end was trimmed by 7 bases and the J gene end by 6 bases; junction bases not matched to a gene: 8. The CDR3 sequence is 14 residues long. Germline lookup yields CDR1 SQVTM and CDR2 ANQGSEA. The CDR3 bases are TGCAGCGCCCCAGTGGGGACAGGGGATGAAAAACTGTTTTTT. Translated, it gives CSAPVGTGDEKLFF.

The chain is built from TRBV7-2 and TRBJ1-6; possibly TRBD1 for D (5 bases). The CDR3 consists of 13 residues. V was pared by 7 bases and J by 9 bases, with 13 bases between. Germline CDR1 is SGHTA and CDR2 is FQGNSA. CDR3: CASNSGQGSPLHF. CDR3 in DNA: TGTGCCAGCAACTCAGGGCAGGGTTCACCCCTCCACTTT.

The chain joins TRBV14 to TRBJ1-3; 9 bases agree with TRBD1. Trimming removed 1 base from V and 4 bases from J; junction bases left unmatched: 2. Germline assignment: CDR1 SGHDN and CDR2 FVKESK. The CDR3 extends over 15 amino acids. The CDR3 protein is CASSQAQGAGNTIYF. For the CDR3, the DNA is TGTGCCAGCAGCCAAGCACAGGGGGCCGGAAACACCATATATTTT.

The CDR3 reads CASSLTGSTEAFF. CDR3 nucleotides: TGTGCCAGCAGTTTAACAGGGTCCACTGAAGCTTTCTTT. The chain links TRBV12-3 or TRBV12-4 to TRBJ1-1; tentative D call: TRBD1 (6 bases). The CDR3 length is 13 residues. Trimming took 2 bases from V and 4 from J, leaving 8 bases between them.

This clone showed up just once. The chain employs TRBV19 and TRBJ2-7, with a weak D call TRBD2 (6 bases). Germline CDR1 is LNHDA and CDR2 is SQIVND (reference sequence). CDR3 size: 13 residues. Trimming shortened V by 5 bases and J by 1 base, and 9 bases separated the two germline ends. As DNA, the CDR3 is TGTGCCAGTAGTGCGGGGCGATCCTACGAGCAGTACTTC. Translation gives CASSAGRSYEQYF. Together with reference TRBV19 and TRBJ2-7, the CDR3 gives the full variable domain: DGGITQSPKYLFRKEGQNVTLSCEQNLNHDAMYWYRQDPGQGLRLIYYSQIVNDFQKGDIAEGYSVSREKKESFPLTVTSAQKNPTAFYLCASSAGRSYEQYFGPGTRLTVT.

The rearrangement uses TRBV3-1 (or the pseudogene TRBV3-2) and TRBJ2-6, with 9 bases matching TRBD2. The CDR3 consists of 18 residues. Germline assignment: CDR1 LGHDT and CDR2 YNNKEL (reference sequence). Germline trimming cut 7 bases from V and 0 bases from J; bases unmatched to any gene: 10. The CDR3 reads CASTKSGGPSSGANVLTF. CDR3 sequence (DNA): TGTGCCAGCACAAAAAGCGGGGGGCCGAGCTCTGGGGCCAACGTCCTGACTTTC.

The V gene is TRBV7-2, the J gene TRBJ1-5; TRBD1 matches at 7 bases. CDR3 length: 14 residues. With V trimmed by 2 bases and J by 3 bases, 1 base remained unmatched. The germline V gene encodes CDR1 SGHTA and CDR2 FQGNSA. The CDR3 sequence is CASSLTGDNQPQHF. In DNA, the CDR3 is TGTGCCAGCAGCTTAACAGGGGACAATCAGCCCCAGCATTTT.

The chain carries TRBV27 and TRBJ1-1; tentatively, D is TRBD1 (6 bases). With 2 bases removed from V and 0 bases from J, the gap between germline ends came to 13 bases. Germline V gene data show CDR1 as MNHEY and CDR2 as SMNVEV (reference sequence). This CDR3 is built from 16 residues. In DNA, the CDR3 is TGTGCCAGCAGTTTAAGTTTAGCAGGGGTGAACACTGAAGCTTTCTTT. Residues: CASSLSLAGVNTEAFF.

The rearrangement joins TRBV11-2 to TRBJ2-2; the match to TRBD1 covers 8 bases. This CDR3 is 14 amino acids long. The J segment lost 1 base and the V segment lost 9 bases, leaving 4 bases of the junction unmatched. CDR1 SGHAT and CDR2 FQNNGV come from the germline V gene. The CDR3 DNA sequence: TGTGCCAGTACTGGGACAGGGAACACCGGGGAGCTGTTTTTT. It is translated as CASTGTGNTGELFF.

V gene TRBV5-1 combines with J gene TRBJ2-7, with TRBD2 identical over 15 bases. The CDR3 contains 16 residues. CDR1 and CDR2 (germline): SGHRS, YFSETQ. J lost 1 base, V lost 4 bases, and 3 bases had no gene match. CDR3 DNA sequence: TGCGCCAGCAGCCAAGGGACTAGCGGGGGGTCCTACGAGCAGTACTTC. Its translation: CASSQGTSGGSYEQYF.